These 5 T cell receptor beta chains were all obtained from the same sample, sequenced in a study of T-cell memory formation after mild COVID-19. MiXCR, run by TCRdb on the 5' RACE reads, gives a single entry per CDR3 protein. The sample carries approximately 240,000 distinct CDR3 sequences, about a sixth recorded once. Sequenced: PBMCs or a T cell subset sorted from them (not recorded which). The origin of the receptors is a man aged 18 to 30 who had mild COVID-19 (a few samples of this study predate the infection). Cell type and time point are not known.

This sequence joins TRBV7-2 and TRBJ2-3; 11 bases match TRBD2. CDR3 length: 16 residues. Per the germline V gene, CDR1 is SGHTA and CDR2 is FQGNSA. J lost 9 bases, V lost 5 bases, and 13 bases had no gene match. In DNA form, the CDR3 reads TGTGCCAGCAGCGGAGGGGGACTAGCGGCCTCCGGGACGCAGTATTTT. Translating gives CASSGGGLAASGTQYF.

The table lists this clonotype with a few counts. This rearrangement joins TRBV28 to TRBJ1-6, with D unresolved. Germline V lookup: CDR1 MDHEN, CDR2 SYDVKM. The CDR3 covers 14 residues. The germline V and J ends were trimmed by 8 bases and 9 bases, with 17 bases remaining between them. The CDR3 DNA reads as TGTGCCAGCGGGTCCCGGGCATTCGGTTCACCCCTCCACTTT. Translating it yields CASGSRAFGSPLHF.

Many counts were recorded for this clonotype. The chain joins TRBV5-1 to TRBJ2-5, with D possibly TRBD2 on 6 matching bases. CDR3 length: 13 residues. V dropped 4 bases and J dropped 7 bases, with 14 bases sitting between them. Germline loops: CDR1 SGHRS, CDR2 YFSETQ. Here the CDR3 reads CASSRDSPGTQYF. CDR3 bases: TGCGCCAGCAGCCGGGACTCGCCGGGGACCCAGTACTTC.

The chain combines TRBV19 with TRBJ1-5, with TRBD1 as a possible D gene (5 bases). Deletions cut 6 bases from V and 11 bases from J, with 14 bases between. Germline CDR1 and CDR2: LNHDA and SQIVND (reference sequence). This CDR3 spans 12 amino acids. The CDR3 DNA reads as TGTGCCAGTAGGACCCTGCGGGGGGCCCAGCATTTT. This encodes CASRTLRGAQHF.

A few counts support this clonotype. The chain links TRBV29-1 to TRBJ2-2; 7 positions agree with TRBD1. The CDR3 totals 14 residues. The germline V gene has CDR1 SQVTM and CDR2 ANQGSEA. V lost 8 bases to trimming and J lost 2 bases; unmatched junction nucleotides: 8. Here the CDR3 reads CSLRQGDNTGELFF. The CDR3 DNA reads TGCAGCTTAAGACAGGGTGATAACACCGGGGAGCTGTTTTTT.